The count of the clone carrying this TCR beta chain is one. Sequenced by immunoSEQ multiplex PCR; TCRdb stores in-frame clones only, minus some. The sample contains roughly 15,000 clones, around four fifths of which appear only once. The entry originates in a study of technical replicates of blood from a handful of donors. Between the trimmed V and J ends, which lost 2 bases and 8 bases, there was a span of 10 bases. The germline V gene encodes CDR1 SGHNT and CDR2 YYREEE (reference sequence). CDR3 size: 12 residues. The chain couples TRBV5-4 to TRBJ1-2, with D maybe TRBD1 (6 bases). This clonotype was sampled from a human donor in good health. Sequencing was performed on PBMCs. The CDR3 DNA reads as TGTGCCAGCAGCTTCGAAGACAGGGGCTACACCTTC. As protein: CASSFEDRGYTF.